This T cell receptor beta chain was sequenced during a study of OX40 agonist ivuxolimab in advanced cancers. For context, the study as a whole: Ivuxolimab was a fully human IgG2 agonistic monoclonal antibody targeting the costimulatory receptor OX40 (CD134). Intravenous ivuxolimab was administered to patients every 2 weeks at six dose levels: 0.01, 0.1, 0.3, 1.5, 3 and 10 mg/kg. Of the roughly 51 dose-escalation patients, hepatocellular carcinoma was present in about 20, melanoma in roughly 15, renal cell carcinoma in 9 and head and neck cancer in 9. A male proportion of 70% to 90% and a mean age of 60 years, ranging from about 20 to 79, were recorded for the dose-escalation cohort. Prior anti-PD-1, anti-PD-L1 or anti-CTLA-4 therapy was permitted, and 40% of dose-escalation patients had received checkpoint inhibitors. Partial responses were achieved by three dose-escalation patients, of whom one had hepatocellular carcinoma and two had cutaneous melanoma. The purpose of peripheral TCRbeta sequencing was to test whether ivuxolimab changed TCR sequence diversity and led to clonal T-cell expansion. The paper reports the monotherapy dose-escalation portion (N ≈ 50 patients) of the phase I ivuxolimab trial. Broad study findings and their caveats: In the 0.1-3.0 mg/kg groups, partial responders were among the patients with the lowest normalized peripheral clonal expansion, particularly in CD8+ T cells. At doses from 0.1 to 3.0 mg/kg, clonal expansion was seen in both CD4+ and CD8+ blood T cells between baseline and week 6. The antigen specificity of the peripheral T cells that underwent clonal expansion was not determined. On average, CD8+ T cells showed more expanded clones than CD4+ T cells after ivuxolimab. Low levels of normalized T-cell clonal expansion were also shown by some nonresponding patients.

Genomic DNA was extracted from sorted cells for sequencing of the TCRbeta CDR3 region. TCRbeta CDR3 regions were sequenced using the immunoSEQ Assay. TCRdb limited this immuneACCESS table to in-frame rearrangements with V and J called. A share of clones is missing; checked studies link under half to unresolved V genes, and the rest is unexplained. The sample table holds 55,000 or so clones, of which approximately 86% were seen once. In total, the top ten clones hold approximately 14% of the sample. There are 15 amino acids in the CDR3, from cysteine to phenylalanine inclusive. Of all the DNA, just the CDR3 is kept, 45 bases in frame from base 1. The germline V gene provides CDR1 MDHEN and CDR2 SYDVKM. V lost 2 bases and J lost 4 bases, and the count of bases not matched to a germline gene is 5. The trial excluded patients who had a history of autoimmune disease or who were on systemic immunosuppression. Peripheral blood for TCR sequencing was drawn from every dose cohort at baseline, at cycle 4 day 1 and at cycle 7 day 1. Samples were obtained from an open-label, multicenter, first-in-human phase I dose-escalation trial of ivuxolimab. The trial enrolled adults with locally advanced or metastatic head and neck squamous cell, hepatocellular, melanoma or renal cell carcinoma. Before TCR sequencing, CD4+ T cells and CD8+ T cells from peripheral blood were sorted into separate populations.

About this clone: Its antigen is still unknown. The sample holds no much larger clone one base away, and base qualities are not on file.

This sample comprised CD4+ or CD8+ T cells sorted from blood, obtained in a trial of the OX40 agonist ivuxolimab. The clonotype comes from an adult with an advanced solid tumor such as melanoma, head and neck, liver or kidney cancer. The rearrangement combines TRBV28 with TRBJ2-3, and 8 junction bases match TRBD2. The CDR3 corresponds to CASSLDGGRPDTQYF. The nucleotide sequence is given as TGTGCCAGCAGTTTAGATGGCGGGAGGCCAGATACGCAGTATTTT.